This TCR beta chain was sequenced for a study of T cell responses to AZD1222 COVID-19 vaccine. Background on the study: Second-dose timings of about 4 or about 12 weeks were pooled.

Notes on the study in general: Spike-spanning, vaccine-associated CD4 TCRs were dominant at 160-218 and 743-854. Spike-specific TCR breadth and depth went up after people got two AZD1222 doses.

TCRdb's table, derived via immunoSEQ multiplex PCR, lists solely in-frame clones and lacks some. The table records under 130,000 clones, approximately 89% of them present only once. Of note for this clone: Its antigen is as yet unknown.

The length of the CDR3 is 12 residues. V was pared by 6 bases and J by 0 bases, with 5 bases between. Germline assignment: CDR1 LNHDA and CDR2 SQIVND (reference sequence). V and J are TRBV19 and TRBJ1-1; the D is unclear. This clonotype was sampled from an adult in good health. The input for sequencing was peripheral blood, taken on day 0 of AZD1222 vaccination. CDR3 sequence reads: CASRDMNTEAFF. CDR3 nucleotides: TGTGCCAGTAGGGATATGAACACTGAAGCTTTCTTT.